This TCR beta chain was sequenced in a study of blood T cells in healthy people across ages. Study at large: Capture by template switching was about one barcoded beta molecule per two T cells.

Samples each yielded at least 6 micrograms of total RNA. It was with a sample-barcoded 5' primer and a J-beta primer mix that a second PCR of roughly 7 to 12 cycles was run. TCRdb re-called the 5' RACE reads through MiXCR, storing one row per CDR3 protein. The profile shows more than 650,000 distinct CDR3 sequences, approximately 24% of them singletons. The ends were cut back, 5 bases at V and 0 bases at J, with 18 bases in the middle. This CDR3 spans 17 amino acids. Germline V gives CDR1 SGHAT, CDR2 FQNNGV. The same data also contributed to another study, on T cells of mothers and their children. According to that study: The study sampled a few healthy Caucasian mothers and their six children. Regardless of relatedness, pairs show thymic selection shaping TCR recombination output in a similar manner.

The V call is TRBV11-2, the J call TRBJ2-3; tentative D call: TRBD2 (6 bases). The TCR comes from a boy between 10 and 17 years old in good health. Sequences were obtained from blood. For the CDR3, the DNA is TGTGCCAGCAGCGCGTGGAGGGGTCCGCTTAGCACAGATACGCAGTATTTT. This translates into CASSAWRGPLSTDTQYF. Variable domain in full (rest from reference TRBV11-2 and TRBJ2-3): EAGVAQSPRYKIIEKRQSVAFWCNPISGHATLYWYQQILGQGPKLLIQFQNNGVVDDSQLPKDRFSAERLKGVDSTLKIQPAKLEDSAVYLCASSAWRGPLSTDTQYFGPGTRLTVL.